This TCR beta chain was sequenced for a study of T cell changes during pregnancy in multiple sclerosis (dated by TCRdb to the late 2010s). Turning to the overall study: Changes in the T cell repertoire over the course of pregnancy were examined in this study in women with multiple sclerosis.

For this clone: Its specific antigen is unknown. The sample holds no much larger clone one base away, and base qualities are not on file.

Library preparation used the immunoSEQ multiplex PCR assay. TCRdb took this table from immuneACCESS and kept in-frame rearrangements with V and J called. Such tables lack part of the clones; where checked against another copy, unresolved V genes explain under half of the gap, and the rest is unexplained. This sample has about 59,000 clones in its table, and less than 95% of those were observed once. The ten most abundant clones make up just over 2.5% of the sample. Including cysteine and phenylalanine, the CDR3 has 15 amino acids. Of the read, only the CDR3 DNA is kept; its 45 bases are in frame from base 1. The junction carries 18 bases between V and J, which are trimmed by 4 bases and 8 bases respectively. CDR1 is given as MNHEY and CDR2 as SVGAGI, both from the germline V gene.

This TCR was sampled from a female donor with multiple sclerosis, enrolled in a pregnancy study. The rearrangement combines TRBV6-5 with TRBJ1-3; TRBD1 might be the D gene, on 5 matching bases. The sequences come from CD8+ T cells from peripheral blood mononuclear cells, collected after pregnancy. The CDR3 amino acid sequence is: CASSSSGGGLDTIYF. The nucleotides are TGTGCCAGCAGTTCCTCCGGCGGGGGTCTGGACACCATATATTTT.